This T cell receptor (beta chain) was sequenced in a study of T-cell memory formation after mild COVID-19. There are 12 residues in the CDR3. V was cut by 4 bases and J by 6 bases, with 8 bases left in between. TCRdb called the 5' RACE reads again in MiXCR, with one record for every CDR3 protein. The repertoire holds about 130,000 distinct CDR3 sequences, with 15% to 20% as singletons. This chain joins TRBV12-3 or TRBV12-4 and TRBJ2-3; D is unclear. Sequencing was performed on PBMCs or a T cell subset sorted from them (not recorded which). The origin of this receptor is a man younger than 30 who had mild COVID-19 (a few samples of this study predate the infection). Cell type and time point are not known. This CDR3 reads CASSWLVDTQYF. The CDR3 nucleotides are TGTGCCAGCAGTTGGTTAGTGGATACGCAGTATTTT.